These T cell receptor beta chains were read from a single sample in a study of blood T cells in healthy people across ages. TCRdb reprocessed the 5' RACE reads via MiXCR and lists one record per CDR3 protein. In the table there are about 1.7 million distinct CDR3 sequences, 28% of which are singletons. Input material: blood. The receptors were gathered from a woman aged 25 to 45 in good health. Each CDR3 is given with its conserved first and last residue. The D gene is left open where the match is weak. Clone size is given for some rows only: seen once, a few or many times, or a class if the clone is expanded.

V: TRBV12-3/TRBV12-4; J: TRBJ2-2; D: TRBD1; size: once; CDR3: CASSLNRPGQGDTGELFF; DNA: TGTGCCAGCAGTTTAAATCGCCCGGGACAGGGCGACACCGGGGAGCTGTTTTTT
V: TRBV10-3; J: TRBJ2-1; D: TRBD1; size: many; CDR3: CAIMRDSSYNEQFF; DNA: TGTGCCATCATGAGGGACAGCTCCTACAATGAGCAGTTCTTC
V: TRBV19; J: TRBJ2-7; D: TRBD1; size: -; CDR3: CASTGQGSPYEQYF; DNA: TGTGCCAGTACCGGACAGGGAAGCCCCTACGAGCAGTACTTC
V: TRBV2; J: TRBJ2-7; D: TRBD1; size: -; CDR3: CASSGFGTGKDEQYF; DNA: TGTGCCAGCAGTGGCTTCGGGACAGGGAAGGACGAGCAGTACTTC
V: TRBV19; J: TRBJ2-5; D: TRBD1; size: -; CDR3: CASSIARTGAGETQYF; DNA: TGTGCCAGTAGTATAGCCAGGACAGGGGCCGGAGAGACCCAGTACTTC
V: TRBV11-1; J: TRBJ2-3; D: -; size: few; CDR3: CASSFSPATDTQYF; DNA: TGTGCCAGCAGCTTTTCACCCGCAACAGATACGCAGTATTTT
V: TRBV25-1; J: TRBJ1-1; D: -; size: -; CDR3: CASSEFGFEAFF; DNA: TGTGCCAGCAGTGAATTTGGTTTTGAAGCTTTCTTT
V: TRBV7-9; J: TRBJ2-5; D: -; size: few; CDR3: CASSQQGGFGMETQYF; DNA: TGTGCCAGCAGCCAGCAGGGCGGTTTCGGAATGGAGACCCAGTACTTC
V: TRBV7-2; J: TRBJ1-5; D: -; size: -; CDR3: CASSSFTGSNQPQHF; DNA: TGTGCCAGCAGCTCTTTTACAGGCTCCAATCAGCCCCAGCATTTT
V: TRBV5-1; J: TRBJ2-3; D: TRBD1; size: -; CDR3: CASSQGQGVFTDTQYF; DNA: TGCGCCAGCAGCCAGGGACAGGGGGTTTTCACAGATACGCAGTATTTT
V: TRBV25-1; J: TRBJ1-2; D: -; size: -; CDR3: CASSAPPGGGYTF; DNA: TGTGCCAGCAGTGCCCCCCCTGGGGGGGGCTACACCTTC
V: TRBV6-1; J: TRBJ1-5; D: -; size: few; CDR3: CASSGERGQPQHF; DNA: TGTGCCAGCAGTGGGGAGAGGGGTCAGCCCCAGCATTTT
V: TRBV13; J: TRBJ2-1; D: TRBD2; size: -; CDR3: CASSLPEAGVGEQFF; DNA: TGTGCCAGCAGCCTCCCCGAAGCGGGAGTAGGTGAGCAGTTCTTC
V: TRBV29-1; J: TRBJ2-7; D: -; size: many; CDR3: CSVEGVGSYEQYF; DNA: TGCAGCGTTGAAGGGGTGGGGTCCTACGAGCAGTACTTC
V: TRBV29-1; J: TRBJ1-2; D: -; size: few; CDR3: CSVGSDGYTF; DNA: TGCAGCGTTGGTTCTGATGGCTACACCTTC